This entry concerns a single T cell receptor (beta chain). The antigen remains unidentified. The sample originates from a study of PD-1 blockade in classical Hodgkin lymphoma. Study-wide points: Exclusion was the outcome for patients who began nivolumab under 1 year after ASCT.

V gave up 3 bases and J gave up 3 bases, with 6 bases separating them. There are 13 residues in the CDR3. Per the germline V gene, CDR1 is LNHDA and CDR2 is SQIVND (reference sequence). Following autologous stem cell transplantation, relapse occurred in every patient, and exposure to brentuximab vedotin varied. Generated by immunoSEQ multiplex PCR, the TCRdb table keeps only in-frame clones and is missing some. This table has tens of thousands of clones, approximately 70% appearing once. The material sequenced was peripheral blood mononuclear cells (PBMCs), taken at baseline. The chain links TRBV19 to TRBJ1-3; no definite D call. This receptor was obtained from a human donor with classical Hodgkin lymphoma. The CDR3 sequence: CASSIGDGNTIYF. For the CDR3, the DNA is TGTGCCAGTAGTATCGGAGATGGAAACACCATATATTTT.